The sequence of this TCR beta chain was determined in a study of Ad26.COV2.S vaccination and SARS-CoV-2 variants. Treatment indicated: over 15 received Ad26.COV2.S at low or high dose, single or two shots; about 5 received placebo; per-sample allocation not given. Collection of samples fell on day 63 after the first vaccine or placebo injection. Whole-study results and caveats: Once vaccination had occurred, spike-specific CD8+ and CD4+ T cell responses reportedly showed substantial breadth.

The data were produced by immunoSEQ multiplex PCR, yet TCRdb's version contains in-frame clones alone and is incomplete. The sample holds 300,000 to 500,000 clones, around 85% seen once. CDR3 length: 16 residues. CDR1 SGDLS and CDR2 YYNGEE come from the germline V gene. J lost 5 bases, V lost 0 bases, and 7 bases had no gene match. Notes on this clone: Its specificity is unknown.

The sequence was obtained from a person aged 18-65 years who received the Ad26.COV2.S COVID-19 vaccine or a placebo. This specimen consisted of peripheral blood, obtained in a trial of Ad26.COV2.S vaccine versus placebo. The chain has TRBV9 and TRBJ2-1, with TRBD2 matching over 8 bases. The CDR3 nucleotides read TGTGCCAGCAGCGTAGTGGGGCGGGGGGACCACAATGAGCAGTTCTTC. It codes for CASSVVGRGDHNEQFF.